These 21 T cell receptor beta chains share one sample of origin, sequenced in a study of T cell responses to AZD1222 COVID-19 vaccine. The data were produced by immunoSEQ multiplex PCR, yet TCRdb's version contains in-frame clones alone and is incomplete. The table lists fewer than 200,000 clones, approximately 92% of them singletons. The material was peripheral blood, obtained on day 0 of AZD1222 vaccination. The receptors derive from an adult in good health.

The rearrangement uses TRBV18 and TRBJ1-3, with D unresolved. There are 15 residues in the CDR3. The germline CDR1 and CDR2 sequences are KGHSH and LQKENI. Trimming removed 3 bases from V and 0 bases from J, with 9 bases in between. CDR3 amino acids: CASSPQVGSGNTIYF. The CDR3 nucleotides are TGTGCCAGCTCACCTCAGGTGGGCTCTGGAAACACCATATATTTT.

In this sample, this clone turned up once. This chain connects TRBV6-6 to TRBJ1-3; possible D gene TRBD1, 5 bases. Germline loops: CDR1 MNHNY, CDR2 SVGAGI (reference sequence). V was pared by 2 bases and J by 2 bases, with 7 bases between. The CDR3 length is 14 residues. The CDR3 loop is CASSYGTTGNTIYF. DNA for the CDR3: TGTGCCAGCAGTTACGGGACGACTGGAAACACCATATATTTT.

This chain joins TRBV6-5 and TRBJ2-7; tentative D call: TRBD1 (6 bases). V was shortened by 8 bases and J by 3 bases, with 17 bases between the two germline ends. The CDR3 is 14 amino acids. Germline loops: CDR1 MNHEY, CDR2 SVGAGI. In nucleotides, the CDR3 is TGTGCCAGCCGAAATCGGGACAACATCTACGAGCAGTACTTC. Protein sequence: CASRNRDNIYEQYF.

CDR3 region: CASSQGQGMSPLHF. In DNA form, the CDR3 reads TGCGCCAGCAGCCAAGGACAGGGGATGTCACCCCTCCACTTT. The chain combines TRBV5-1 with TRBJ1-6; 9 positions agree with TRBD1. CDR3 length: 14 amino acids. In germline, CDR1 is SGHRS, CDR2 YFSETQ. V gave up 4 bases and J gave up 10 bases; unmatched junction bases: 6.

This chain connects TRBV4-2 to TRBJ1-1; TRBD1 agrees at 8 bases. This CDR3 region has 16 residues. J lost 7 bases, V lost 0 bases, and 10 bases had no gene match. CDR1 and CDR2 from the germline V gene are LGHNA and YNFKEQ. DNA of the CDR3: TGTGCCAGCAGCCAAGAATCATTCGGACAGGGAAATGAAGCTTTCTTT. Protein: CASSQESFGQGNEAFF.

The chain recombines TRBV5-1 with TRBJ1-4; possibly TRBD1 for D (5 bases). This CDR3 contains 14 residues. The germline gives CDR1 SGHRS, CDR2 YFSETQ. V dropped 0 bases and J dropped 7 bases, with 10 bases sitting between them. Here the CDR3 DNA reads TGCGCCAGCAGCTTGGGAGGGGCGGGTGAAAAACTGTTTTTT. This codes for CASSLGGAGEKLFF.

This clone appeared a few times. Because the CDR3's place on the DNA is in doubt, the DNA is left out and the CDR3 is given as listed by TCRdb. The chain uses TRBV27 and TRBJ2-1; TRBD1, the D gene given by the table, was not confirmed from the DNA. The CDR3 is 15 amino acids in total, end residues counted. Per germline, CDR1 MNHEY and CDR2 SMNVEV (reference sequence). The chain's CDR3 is CASSSSDSSYNEQFF.

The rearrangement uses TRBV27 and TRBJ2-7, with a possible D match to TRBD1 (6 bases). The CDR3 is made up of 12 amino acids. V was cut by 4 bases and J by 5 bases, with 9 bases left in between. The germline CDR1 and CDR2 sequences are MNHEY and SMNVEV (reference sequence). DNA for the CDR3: TGTGCCAGCAGTTCGGCAGGGGACGAGCAGTACTTC. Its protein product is CASSSAGDEQYF.

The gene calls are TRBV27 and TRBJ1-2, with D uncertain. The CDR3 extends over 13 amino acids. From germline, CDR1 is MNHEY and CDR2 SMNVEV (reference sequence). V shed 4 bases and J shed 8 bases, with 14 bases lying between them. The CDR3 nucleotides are TGTGCCAGCAGTTCCCACTCCGTCGAGGGCTACACCTTC. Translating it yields CASSSHSVEGYTF.

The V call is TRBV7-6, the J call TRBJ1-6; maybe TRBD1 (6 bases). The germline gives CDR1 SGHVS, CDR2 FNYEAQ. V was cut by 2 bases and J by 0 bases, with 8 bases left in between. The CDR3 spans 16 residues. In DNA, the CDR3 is TGTGCCAGCAGCTTACAGGGGAGCTCCTATAATTCACCCCTCCACTTT. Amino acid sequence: CASSLQGSSYNSPLHF.

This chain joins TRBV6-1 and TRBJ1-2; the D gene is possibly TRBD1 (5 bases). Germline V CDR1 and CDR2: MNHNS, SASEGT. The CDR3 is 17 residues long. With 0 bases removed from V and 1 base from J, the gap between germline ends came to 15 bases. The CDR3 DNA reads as TGTGCCAGCAGTGAAGCGCTGAACAGGAGGGATAACTATGGCTACACCTTC. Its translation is CASSEALNRRDNYGYTF.

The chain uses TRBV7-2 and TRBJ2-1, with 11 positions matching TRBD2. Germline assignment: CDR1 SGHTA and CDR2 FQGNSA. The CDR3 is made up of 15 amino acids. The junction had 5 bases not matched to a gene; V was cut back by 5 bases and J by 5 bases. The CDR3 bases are TGTGCCAGCAGCAATAGCGGGGGGGCGAACAATGAGCAGTTCTTC. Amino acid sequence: CASSNSGGANNEQFF.

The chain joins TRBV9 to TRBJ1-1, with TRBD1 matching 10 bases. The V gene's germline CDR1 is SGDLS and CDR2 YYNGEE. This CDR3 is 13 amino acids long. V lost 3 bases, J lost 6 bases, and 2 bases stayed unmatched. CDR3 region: CASSAGQGAEAFF. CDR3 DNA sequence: TGTGCCAGCAGCGCCGGACAGGGGGCTGAAGCTTTCTTT.

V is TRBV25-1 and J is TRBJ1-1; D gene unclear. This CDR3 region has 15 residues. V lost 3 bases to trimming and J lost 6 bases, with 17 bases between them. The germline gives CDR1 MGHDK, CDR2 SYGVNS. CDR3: CASSESGTPRPEAFF. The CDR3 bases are TGTGCCAGCAGTGAGTCCGGAACCCCACGACCTGAAGCTTTCTTT. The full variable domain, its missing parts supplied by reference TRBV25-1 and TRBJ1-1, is EADIYQTPRYLVIGTGKKITLECSQTMGHDKMYWYQQDPGMELHLIHYSYGVNSTEKGDLSSESTVSRIRTEHFPLTLESARPSHTSQYLCASSESGTPRPEAFFGQGTRLTVV.

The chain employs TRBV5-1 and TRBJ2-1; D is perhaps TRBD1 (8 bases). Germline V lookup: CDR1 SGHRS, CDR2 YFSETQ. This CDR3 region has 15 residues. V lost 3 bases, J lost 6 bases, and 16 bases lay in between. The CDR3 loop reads CASSSRTGRVNEQFF. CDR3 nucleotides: TGCGCCAGCAGCTCGAGGACAGGGAGGGTCAATGAGCAGTTCTTC. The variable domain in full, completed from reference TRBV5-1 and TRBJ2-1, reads KAGVTQTPRYLIKTRGQQVTLSCSPISGHRSVSWYQQTPGQGLQFLFEYFSETQRNKGNFPGRFSGRQFSNSRSEMNVSTLELGDSALYLCASSSRTGRVNEQFFGPGTRLTVL.

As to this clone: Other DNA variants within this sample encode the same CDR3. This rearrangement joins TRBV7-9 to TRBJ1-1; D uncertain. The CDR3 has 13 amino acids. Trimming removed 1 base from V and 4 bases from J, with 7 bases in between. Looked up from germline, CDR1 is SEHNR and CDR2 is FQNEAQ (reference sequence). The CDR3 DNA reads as TGTGCCAGCAGCTTAGGGAGTAGCACTGAAGCTTTCTTT. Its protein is CASSLGSSTEAFF.

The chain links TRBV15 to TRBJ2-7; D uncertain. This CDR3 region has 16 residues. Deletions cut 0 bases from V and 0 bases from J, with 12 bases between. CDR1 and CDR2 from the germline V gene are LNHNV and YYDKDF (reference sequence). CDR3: CATSRDYSGVSYEQYF. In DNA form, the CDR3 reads TGTGCCACCAGCAGAGATTATTCCGGAGTCTCCTACGAGCAGTACTTC.

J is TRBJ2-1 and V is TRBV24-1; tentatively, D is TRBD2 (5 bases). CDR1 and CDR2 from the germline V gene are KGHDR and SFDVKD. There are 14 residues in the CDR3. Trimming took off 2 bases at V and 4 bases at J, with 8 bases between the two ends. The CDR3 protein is CATSDSTRYNEQFF. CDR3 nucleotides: TGTGCCACCAGTGATTCTACTAGGTACAATGAGCAGTTCTTC.

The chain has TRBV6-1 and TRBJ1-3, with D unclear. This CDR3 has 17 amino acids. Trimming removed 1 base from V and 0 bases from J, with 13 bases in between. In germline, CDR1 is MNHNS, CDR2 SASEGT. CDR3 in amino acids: CASSEGFYGSSGNTIYF. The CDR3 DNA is TGTGCCAGCAGTGAAGGGTTCTACGGGAGCTCTGGAAACACCATATATTTT.

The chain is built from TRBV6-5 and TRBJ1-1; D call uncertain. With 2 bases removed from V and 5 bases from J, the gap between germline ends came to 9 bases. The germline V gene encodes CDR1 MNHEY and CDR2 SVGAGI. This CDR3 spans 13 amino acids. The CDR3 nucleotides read TGTGCCAGCAGTTACAGCGGAGGTACTGAAGCTTTCTTT. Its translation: CASSYSGGTEAFF.

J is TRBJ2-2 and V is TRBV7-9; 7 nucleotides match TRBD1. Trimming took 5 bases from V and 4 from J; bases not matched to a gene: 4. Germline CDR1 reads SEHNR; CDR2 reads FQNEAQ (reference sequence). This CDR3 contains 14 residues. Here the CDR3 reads CASSRRDSTGELFF. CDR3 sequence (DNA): TGTGCCAGCAGCCGCCGGGACAGCACCGGGGAGCTGTTTTTT. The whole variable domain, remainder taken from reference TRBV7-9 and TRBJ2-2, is DTGVSQNPRHKITKRGQNVTFRCDPISEHNRLYWYRQTLGQGPEFLTYFQNEAQLEKSRLLSDRFSAERPKGSFSTLEIQRTEQGDSAMYLCASSRRDSTGELFFGEGSRLTVL.